The T cell receptor beta chain described here comes from a study of identical twins. Notes on this clonotype: Its antigen is still unknown.

Study findings and constraints: Whereas memory repertoires showed no such difference, abundant cord blood beta clonotypes carried fewer insertions.

CDR1 is DFQATT and CDR2 is SNEGSKA in the germline V gene (reference sequence). The CDR3 sequence is 17 residues long. V lost 3 bases, J lost 0 bases, and 20 bases lay in between. One entry per CDR3 protein results from TCRdb running MiXCR on the 5' RACE reads. Counted here are hundreds of thousands of distinct CDR3 sequences, 18% occurring once; the ten biggest clones make up roughly 14%. This sample also appeared in a second study, on T cells expressing NK-cell markers.

The TCR sequence derives from a woman in her late teens or twenties in good health. The rearrangement joins TRBV20-1 to TRBJ1-1, with no clear D. The material sequenced was PBMCs. The DNA for the CDR3 is TGCAGTGCTAGCCCTCGCGAACAAGTTTCCATGAACACTGAAGCTTTCTTT. It is translated as CSASPREQVSMNTEAFF.